What follows are 8 T cell receptor beta chains derived from one specimen sequenced in a study of CD8 T cells in Susac syndrome. Roughly 0.5 to 1 ug RNA was reverse transcribed with random hexamers. From the immunoSEQ multiplex PCR reads, TCRdb called clonotypes with MiXCR, one entry per CDR3 protein. The data show around 80,000 distinct CDR3 sequences, roughly 95% seen once. The sequenced sample consisted of CD8+ T cells from PBMCs. The receptors were sampled from a human donor with Susac syndrome.

This clonotype was seen once. This chain connects TRBV2 to TRBJ2-7; the match to TRBD1 covers 9 bases. The germline V gene encodes CDR1 SNHLY and CDR2 FYNNEI. Trimming cost V 5 bases and J 2 bases; bases outside gene matches: 7. This CDR3 has 15 residues. Here the CDR3 reads CASSLNRGPTYEQYF. In DNA, the CDR3 is TGTGCCAGCAGTCTGAACAGGGGGCCGACCTACGAGCAGTACTTC. Complete variable domain (other parts from reference TRBV2 and TRBJ2-7): EPEVTQTPSHQVTQMGQEVILRCVPISNHLYFYWYRQILGQKVEFLVSFYNNEISEKSEIFDDQFSVERPDGSNFTLKIRSTKLEDSAMYFCASSLNRGPTYEQYFGPGTRLTVT.

This chain joins TRBV7-9 and TRBJ2-1, with 10 bases lining up with TRBD2. CDR1 is SEHNR, CDR2 FQNEAQ, per germline (reference sequence). CDR3 length: 15 amino acids. V gave up 3 bases and J gave up 7 bases; unmatched junction bases: 6. The CDR3: CASSFPSGGPNEQFF. In nucleotides, the CDR3 is TGTGCCAGCAGCTTTCCTAGCGGGGGCCCGAATGAGCAGTTCTTC.

The V and J genes are TRBV7-8 and TRBJ2-7; 8 bases are shared with TRBD1. Per germline, CDR1 SGHVS and CDR2 FQNEAQ. Trimming cost V 1 base and J 5 bases; bases outside gene matches: 13. The CDR3 runs to 17 residues. The CDR3 protein is CASSLGAGGAFRDEQYF. The DNA of the CDR3 is TGTGCCAGCAGCTTAGGGGCAGGGGGCGCGTTCCGAGACGAGCAGTACTTC. Using reference TRBV7-8 and TRBJ2-7 for the parts outside the CDR3, the full variable domain is GAGVSQSPRYKVAKRGQDVALRCDPISGHVSLFWYQQALGQGPEFLTYFQNEAQLDKSGLPSDRFFAERPEGSVSTLKIQRTQQEDSAVYLCASSLGAGGAFRDEQYFGPGTRLTVT.

This chain joins TRBV19 and TRBJ1-1, with no clear D. Trimming took off 5 bases at V and 1 base at J, with 11 bases between the two ends. Germline V gene data show CDR1 as LNHDA and CDR2 as SQIVND (reference sequence). The CDR3 has 14 amino acids. In DNA form, the CDR3 reads TGTGCCAGTAGTCCGTCGACTGGGAACACTGAAGCTTTCTTT. Its translation is CASSPSTGNTEAFF.

The sample holds one count of this clonotype. The genes are TRBV18 and TRBJ1-1; D is perhaps TRBD1 (5 bases). The germline gives CDR1 KGHSH, CDR2 LQKENI. This CDR3 is 17 amino acids long. Trimming left V 5 bases short and J 0 bases short, with 19 bases between. The CDR3 loop is CASSATAEPILNTEAFF. The CDR3 bases are TGTGCCAGCTCAGCGACAGCGGAGCCGATCCTGAACACTGAAGCTTTCTTT.

The rearrangement uses TRBV29-1 and TRBJ2-1; 9 nucleotides line up with TRBD2. The length of the CDR3 is 17 residues. The germline gives CDR1 SQVTM, CDR2 ANQGSEA. J was trimmed by 6 bases and V by 4 bases; bases with no gene match: 16. CDR3 DNA: TGCAGCGTTGTAAGCGGGGGGCAAACAGCTTCCGGCAATGAGCAGTTCTTC. Translated: CSVVSGGQTASGNEQFF.

The chain couples TRBV29-1 to TRBJ2-1; D gene ambiguous. The CDR3 runs 14 residues. Trimming took off 4 bases at V and 4 bases at J, with 14 bases between the two ends. CDR1 is SQVTM, CDR2 ANQGSEA, per germline. For the CDR3, the DNA is TGCAGCGTTGTCTCCTCTCTCCTTTACAATGAGCAGTTCTTC. The encoded protein is CSVVSSLLYNEQFF.

The chain is built from TRBV7-9 and TRBJ1-2, with 7 bases identical to TRBD1. Germline trimming cut 0 bases from V and 6 bases from J; bases unmatched to any gene: 13. The CDR3 runs to 17 residues. Germline V gene lookup returns CDR1 SEHNR and CDR2 FQNEAQ (reference sequence). The CDR3 spells CASSLAELAGTEDGYTF. CDR3 nucleotide sequence: TGTGCCAGCAGCTTAGCCGAACTCGCCGGGACAGAGGATGGCTACACCTTC. Drawing the rest from reference TRBV7-9 and TRBJ1-2, the complete variable domain is DTGVSQNPRHKITKRGQNVTFRCDPISEHNRLYWYRQTLGQGPEFLTYFQNEAQLEKSRLLSDRFSAERPKGSFSTLEIQRTEQGDSAMYLCASSLAELAGTEDGYTFGSGTRLTVV.